What follows are 5 T cell receptor beta chains derived from one specimen sequenced in a study of OX40 agonist ivuxolimab in advanced cancers. Some clones are missing from TCRdb's copy, which holds only in-frame ones; the method was immunoSEQ multiplex PCR. The table has 1,200 or so clones, around four fifths seen once. This material was collected in a trial of the OX40 agonist ivuxolimab. The receptors shown here come from an adult with an advanced solid tumor such as melanoma, head and neck, liver or kidney cancer.

V usage is TRBV29-1 and J usage is TRBJ1-2; tentatively, D is TRBD1 (6 bases). The V gene's germline CDR1 is SQVTM and CDR2 ANQGSEA. The CDR3 sequence is 17 residues long. Between the trimmed V and J ends, which lost 4 bases and 0 bases, there was a span of 21 bases. CDR3 sequence (DNA): TGCAGCGTTGGGGGTACAGGGTATGATGGGGCTAACTATGGCTACACCTTC. Encoded protein: CSVGGTGYDGANYGYTF.

The genes are TRBV5-1 and TRBJ2-3; 7 bases map to TRBD1. From germline, CDR1 is SGHRS and CDR2 YFSETQ. Germline trimming cut 4 bases from V and 2 bases from J; bases unmatched to any gene: 7. This CDR3 has 15 residues. The CDR3 DNA follows: TGCGCCAGCAGCCAAAGACAGGGATCCACAGATACGCAGTATTTT. Translation: CASSQRQGSTDTQYF.

This clone was seen a handful of times. V usage is TRBV23-1 and J usage is TRBJ1-3; 9 nucleotides align to TRBD1. TRBV23-1 belongs to the ORF category, with a function that is uncertain. The CDR3 loop spans 15 amino acids. After removal of 6 bases from V and 4 bases from J, the junction contained 7 bases not matched to a gene. The CDR3 DNA is TGCGCCAGCAGCCCTGGGACAGGGATCGGAAACACCATATATTTT. It encodes CASSPGTGIGNTIYF.

This clone was seen just once. J is TRBJ2-7 and V is TRBV28; no reliable D call. The V gene's germline CDR1 is MDHEN and CDR2 SYDVKM. V was cut by 2 bases and J by 0 bases, with 5 bases left in between. CDR3 length: 13 amino acids. CDR3 sequence reads: CASSLTSSYEQYF. The CDR3 DNA reads as TGTGCCAGCAGTTTAACGTCCTCCTACGAGCAGTACTTC. The variable domain in full, with the rest retrieved from reference TRBV28 and TRBJ2-7, is DVKVTQSSRYLVKRTGEKVFLECVQDMDHENMFWYRQDPGLGLRLIYFSYDVKMKEKGDIPEGYSVSREKKERFSLILESASTNQTSMYLCASSLTSSYEQYFGPGTRLTVT.

V usage is TRBV13 and J usage is TRBJ1-3; no reliable D call. This CDR3 has 15 amino acids. Trimming pared 0 bases from V and 0 bases from J, leaving 6 bases between. The germline gives CDR1 PRHDT, CDR2 FYEKMQ (reference sequence). The CDR3 DNA follows: TGTGCCAGCAGCTTAGGCCCGGACTCTGGAAACACCATATATTTT. As protein: CASSLGPDSGNTIYF.